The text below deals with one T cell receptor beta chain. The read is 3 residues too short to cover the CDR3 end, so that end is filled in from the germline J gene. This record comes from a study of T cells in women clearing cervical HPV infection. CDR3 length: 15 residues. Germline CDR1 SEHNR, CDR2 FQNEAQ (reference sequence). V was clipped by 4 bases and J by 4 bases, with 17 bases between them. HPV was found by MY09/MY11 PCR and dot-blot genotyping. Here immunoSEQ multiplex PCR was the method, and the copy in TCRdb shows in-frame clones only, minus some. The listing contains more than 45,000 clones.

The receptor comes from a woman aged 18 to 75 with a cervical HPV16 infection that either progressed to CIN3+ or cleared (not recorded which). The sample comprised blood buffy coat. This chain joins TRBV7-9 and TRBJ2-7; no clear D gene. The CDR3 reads CASSSTSVGLYEQYF. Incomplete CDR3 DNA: TGTGCCAGCAGCTCCACCTCGGTAGGGTTGTACGAG.